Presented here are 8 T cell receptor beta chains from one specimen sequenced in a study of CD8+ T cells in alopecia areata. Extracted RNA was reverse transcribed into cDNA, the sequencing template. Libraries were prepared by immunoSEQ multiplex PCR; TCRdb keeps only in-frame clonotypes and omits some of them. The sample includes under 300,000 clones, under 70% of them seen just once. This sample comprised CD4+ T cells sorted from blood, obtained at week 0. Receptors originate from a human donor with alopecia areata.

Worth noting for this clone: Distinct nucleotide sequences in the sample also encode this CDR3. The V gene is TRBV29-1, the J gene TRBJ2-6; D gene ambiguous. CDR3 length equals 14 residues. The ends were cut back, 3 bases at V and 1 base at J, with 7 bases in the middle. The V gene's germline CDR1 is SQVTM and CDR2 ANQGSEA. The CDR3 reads CSVERGSGANVLTF. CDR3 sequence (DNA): TGCAGCGTTGAGCGAGGATCTGGGGCCAACGTCCTGACTTTC.

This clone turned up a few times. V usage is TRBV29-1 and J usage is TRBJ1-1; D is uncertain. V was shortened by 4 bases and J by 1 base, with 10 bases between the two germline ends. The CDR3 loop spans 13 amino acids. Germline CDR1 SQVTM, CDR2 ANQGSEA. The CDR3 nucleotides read TGCAGCGTTGTAGTTCAGAAGAACACTGAAGCTTTCTTT. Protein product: CSVVVQKNTEAFF. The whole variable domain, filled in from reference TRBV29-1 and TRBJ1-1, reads SAVISQKPSRDICQRGTSLTIQCQVDSQVTMMFWYRQQPGQSLTLIATANQGSEATYESGFVIDKFPISRPNLTFSTLTVSNMSPEDSSIYLCSVVVQKNTEAFFGQGTRLTVV.

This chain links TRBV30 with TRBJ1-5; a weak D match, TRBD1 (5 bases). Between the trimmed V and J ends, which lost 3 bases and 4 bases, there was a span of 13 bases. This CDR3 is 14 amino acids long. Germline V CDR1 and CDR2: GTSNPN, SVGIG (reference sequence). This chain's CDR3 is CAWRTAQANQPQHF. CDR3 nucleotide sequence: TGTGCCTGGAGGACAGCTCAGGCAAATCAGCCCCAGCATTTT.

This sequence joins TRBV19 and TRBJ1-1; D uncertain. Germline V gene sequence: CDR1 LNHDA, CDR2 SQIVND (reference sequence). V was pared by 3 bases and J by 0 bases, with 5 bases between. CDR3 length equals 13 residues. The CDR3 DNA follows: TGTGCCAGTAGTATGAGAATGAACACTGAAGCTTTCTTT. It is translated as CASSMRMNTEAFF.

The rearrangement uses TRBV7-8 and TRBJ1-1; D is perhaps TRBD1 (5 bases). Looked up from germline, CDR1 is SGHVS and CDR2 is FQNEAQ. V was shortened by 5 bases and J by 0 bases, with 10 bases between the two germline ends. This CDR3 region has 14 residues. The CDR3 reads CASSVDSVNTEAFF. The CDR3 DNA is TGTGCCAGCAGCGTTGACAGTGTGAACACTGAAGCTTTCTTT. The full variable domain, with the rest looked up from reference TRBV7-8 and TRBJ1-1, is GAGVSQSPRYKVAKRGQDVALRCDPISGHVSLFWYQQALGQGPEFLTYFQNEAQLDKSGLPSDRFFAERPEGSVSTLKIQRTQQEDSAVYLCASSVDSVNTEAFFGQGTRLTVV.

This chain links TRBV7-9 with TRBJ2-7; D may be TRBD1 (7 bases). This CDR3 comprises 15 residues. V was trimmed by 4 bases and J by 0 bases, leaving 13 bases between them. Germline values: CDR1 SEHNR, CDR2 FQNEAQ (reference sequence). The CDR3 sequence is CASSYRGGYSYEQYF. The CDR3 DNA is TGTGCCAGCAGCTACAGGGGAGGTTACTCCTACGAGCAGTACTTC.

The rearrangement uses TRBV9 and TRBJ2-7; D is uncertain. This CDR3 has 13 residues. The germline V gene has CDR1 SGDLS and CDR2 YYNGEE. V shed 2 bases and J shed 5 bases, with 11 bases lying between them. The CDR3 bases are TGTGCCAGCAGCGTGGACCCGACCCACGAGCAGTACTTC. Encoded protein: CASSVDPTHEQYF.

In DNA, the CDR3 is TGCAGTGCTCACAGGAAAGAGACCCAGTACTTC. Residues: CSAHRKETQYF. The chain carries TRBV20-1 and TRBJ2-5; tentative D call: TRBD1 (5 bases). V was trimmed by 5 bases and J by 3 bases, leaving 7 bases between them. Germline lookup yields CDR1 DFQATT and CDR2 SNEGSKA (reference sequence). This CDR3 comprises 11 residues.